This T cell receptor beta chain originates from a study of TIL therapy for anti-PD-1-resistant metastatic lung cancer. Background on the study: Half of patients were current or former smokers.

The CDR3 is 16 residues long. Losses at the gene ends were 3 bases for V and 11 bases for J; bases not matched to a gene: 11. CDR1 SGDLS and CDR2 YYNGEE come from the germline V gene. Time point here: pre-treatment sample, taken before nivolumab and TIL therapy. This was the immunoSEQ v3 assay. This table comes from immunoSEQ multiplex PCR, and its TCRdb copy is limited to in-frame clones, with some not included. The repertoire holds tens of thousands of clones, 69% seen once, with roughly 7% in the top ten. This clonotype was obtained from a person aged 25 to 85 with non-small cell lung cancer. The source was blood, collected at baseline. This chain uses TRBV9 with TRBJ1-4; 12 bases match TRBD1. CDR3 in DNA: TGTGCCAGCAGCGGTCCCGGGACAGGGGGCCTTTTGAAACTGTTTTTT. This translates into CASSGPGTGGLLKLFF.